The source of this T cell receptor beta chain is a study of long-term antiretroviral therapy in people with HIV. General study points: Increased diversity was seen after ART, yet it remained lower than in transplant donor controls.

Comment on this clone: The antigen is not known.

Between the trimmed V and J ends, which lost 4 bases and 2 bases, there was a span of 18 bases. Germline assignment: CDR1 SGHNT and CDR2 YYREEE (reference sequence). This CDR3 comprises 16 residues. Running of the v3.0 immunoSEQ assay took place at survey level. Clones were read by immunoSEQ multiplex PCR, and TCRdb kept only the in-frame ones, dropping some. The table shows over 35,000 clones, with about 86% occurring only once. The receptor was derived from a woman aged 18-29 years with HIV. The rearrangement uses TRBV5-4 and TRBJ1-2, with D perhaps matching TRBD1 (6 bases). The source was unsorted PBMCs, collected just before starting antiretroviral therapy. CDR3 region: CASSPPGEVGNYGYTF. The CDR3 DNA follows: TGTGCCAGCAGCCCCCCAGGGGAGGTTGGGAACTATGGCTACACCTTC.